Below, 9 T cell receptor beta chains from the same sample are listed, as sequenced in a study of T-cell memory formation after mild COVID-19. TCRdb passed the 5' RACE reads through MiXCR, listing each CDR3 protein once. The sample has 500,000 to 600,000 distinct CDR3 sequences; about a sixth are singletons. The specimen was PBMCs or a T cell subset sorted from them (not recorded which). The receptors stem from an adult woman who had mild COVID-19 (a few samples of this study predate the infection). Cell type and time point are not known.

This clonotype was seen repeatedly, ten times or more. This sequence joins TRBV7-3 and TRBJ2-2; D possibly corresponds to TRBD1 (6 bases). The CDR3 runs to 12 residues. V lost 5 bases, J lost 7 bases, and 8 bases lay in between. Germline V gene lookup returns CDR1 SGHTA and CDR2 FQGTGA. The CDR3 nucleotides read TGTGCCAGCAGCCAGGGGATCGGGGAGCTGTTTTTT. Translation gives CASSQGIGELFF.

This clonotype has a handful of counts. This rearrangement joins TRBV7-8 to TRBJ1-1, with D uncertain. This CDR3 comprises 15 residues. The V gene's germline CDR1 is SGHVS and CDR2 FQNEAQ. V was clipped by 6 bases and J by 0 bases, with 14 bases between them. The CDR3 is CASSDPQGMNTEAFF. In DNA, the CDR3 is TGTGCCAGCAGTGACCCCCAAGGGATGAACACTGAAGCTTTCTTT.

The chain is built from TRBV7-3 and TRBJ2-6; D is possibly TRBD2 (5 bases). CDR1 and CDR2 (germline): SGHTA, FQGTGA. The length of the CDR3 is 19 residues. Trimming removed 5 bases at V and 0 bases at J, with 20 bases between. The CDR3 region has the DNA TGTGCCAGCAGCCTAGGTCCTGGACCTAGCTCCTCTGGGGCCAACGTCCTGACTTTC. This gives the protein CASSLGPGPSSSGANVLTF. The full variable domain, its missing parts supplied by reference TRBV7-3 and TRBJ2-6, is GAGVSQTPSNKVTEKGKYVELRCDPISGHTALYWYRQSLGQGPEFLIYFQGTGAADDSGLPNDRFFAVRPEGSVSTLKIQRTERGDSAVYLCASSLGPGPSSSGANVLTFGAGSRLTVL.

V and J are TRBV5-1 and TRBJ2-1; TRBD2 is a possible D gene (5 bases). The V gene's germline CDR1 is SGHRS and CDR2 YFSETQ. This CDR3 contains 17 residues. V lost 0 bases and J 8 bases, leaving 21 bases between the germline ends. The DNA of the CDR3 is TGCGCCAGCAGCTTGGGGGTTTGGGAGACCCGGGTCGATGAGCAGTTCTTC. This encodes CASSLGVWETRVDEQFF.

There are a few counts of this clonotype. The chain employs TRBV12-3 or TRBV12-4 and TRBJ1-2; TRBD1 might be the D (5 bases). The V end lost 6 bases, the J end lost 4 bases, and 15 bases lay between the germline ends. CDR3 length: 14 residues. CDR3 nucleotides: TGTGCCAGCAGCCTGGGGCCGGGGCCCTATGGCTACACCTTC. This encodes CASSLGPGPYGYTF.

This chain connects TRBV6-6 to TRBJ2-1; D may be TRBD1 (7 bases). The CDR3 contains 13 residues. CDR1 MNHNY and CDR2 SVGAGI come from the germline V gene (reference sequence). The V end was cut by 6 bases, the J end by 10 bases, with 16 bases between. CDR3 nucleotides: TGTGCCAGCAGGATCGGAGGGGGCGAAGAGCAGTTCTTC. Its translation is CASRIGGGEEQFF.

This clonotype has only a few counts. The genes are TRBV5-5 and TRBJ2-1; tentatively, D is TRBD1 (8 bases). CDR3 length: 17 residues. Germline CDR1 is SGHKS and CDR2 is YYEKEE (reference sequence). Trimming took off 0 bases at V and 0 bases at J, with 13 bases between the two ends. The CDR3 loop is CASSLGYRGGSYNEQFF. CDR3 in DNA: TGTGCCAGCAGCTTGGGTTACAGGGGGGGCTCCTACAATGAGCAGTTCTTC. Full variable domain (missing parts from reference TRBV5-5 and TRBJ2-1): DAGVTQSPTHLIKTRGQQVTLRCSPISGHKSVSWYQQVLGQGPQFIFQYYEKEERGRGNFPDRFSARQFPNYSSELNVNALLLGDSALYLCASSLGYRGGSYNEQFFGPGTRLTVL.

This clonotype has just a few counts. CDR3 amino acids: CASSLAGSGMVTQYF. Here the CDR3 DNA reads TGTGCCAGCAGCTTGGCCGGGAGCGGGATGGTTACGCAGTATTTT. V is TRBV5-4 and J is TRBJ2-3; 7 bases fit TRBD2. This CDR3 contains 15 residues. Germline values: CDR1 SGHNT, CDR2 YYREEE (reference sequence). Losses at the gene ends were 0 bases for V and 8 bases for J; bases not matched to a gene: 9. Based on the CDR3 plus reference TRBV5-4 and TRBJ2-3, the full variable domain is ETGVTQSPTHLIKTRGQQVTLRCSSQSGHNTVSWYQQALGQGPQFIFQYYREEENGRGNFPPRFSGLQFPNYSSELNVNALELDDSALYLCASSLAGSGMVTQYFGPGTRLTVL.

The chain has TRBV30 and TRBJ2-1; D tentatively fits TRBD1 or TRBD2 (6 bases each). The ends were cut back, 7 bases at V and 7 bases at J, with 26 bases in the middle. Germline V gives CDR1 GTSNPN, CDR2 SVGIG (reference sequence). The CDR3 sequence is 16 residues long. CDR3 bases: TGTGCCTATACAAGGGGGGTAATAGCGGTAAAAAATGAGCAGTTCTTC. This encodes CAYTRGVIAVKNEQFF.